This record concerns one TCR beta chain sequence. This CDR3 region has 14 residues. The data derive from a study of cytotoxic CD8 clonotypes in ibrutinib-treated CLL. Repertoires were generated with immunoSEQ multiplex PCR, while TCRdb's copy carries only in-frame clones and drops some. The table includes approximately 45,000 clones, under 80% detected once. The chain employs TRBV12-2 and TRBJ2-7; the listed D gene, TRBD2, was not tested against the DNA. TRBV12-2 counts as a pseudogene. This receptor was taken from a human donor with chronic lymphocytic leukemia. The source material was PBMCs, sampled after 24 months of ibrutinib treatment. CDR3 region: CASRFLAEIYEQYF. The CDR3 DNA reads TGTGCAAGTCGCTTCTTAGCGGAAATCTACGAGCAGTACTTC.